Below are 9 T cell receptor beta chains sequenced from a single sample in a study of shared clonotypes between healthy human individuals. Some clones are missing from TCRdb's copy, which holds only in-frame ones; the method was immunoSEQ multiplex PCR. Found here are under 650,000 clones, about 96% of them singletons; the top ten hold 0.06%. The sample taken for sequencing was naive CD4+ T cells sorted from blood. Regarding subset: CD45RA+ positively selected. The receptor source for this set is a woman aged 25 to 45 in good health.

The chain is built from TRBV18 and TRBJ2-7, with D perhaps given as TRBD1 or TRBD2 (5 bases each). This CDR3 contains 17 residues. Per germline, CDR1 KGHSH and CDR2 LQKENI. Between the trimmed V and J ends, which lost 0 bases and 0 bases, there was a span of 15 bases. CDR3 bases: TGTGCCAGCTCACCACCAGAACCGGGACGGGACTCCTACGAGCAGTACTTC. Residues: CASSPPEPGRDSYEQYF.

The gene calls are TRBV5-4 and TRBJ2-2; 8 nucleotides agree with TRBD2. Germline V gene data show CDR1 as SGHNT and CDR2 as YYREEE (reference sequence). The CDR3 runs 16 residues. V trimming: 4 bases; J trimming: 3 bases; junction bases outside the gene matches: 8. CDR3 sequence: CASSDPSGSDTGELFF. The CDR3 DNA reads TGTGCCAGCAGCGATCCCAGCGGGAGCGACACCGGGGAGCTGTTTTTT. Variable domain in full (rest from reference TRBV5-4 and TRBJ2-2): ETGVTQSPTHLIKTRGQQVTLRCSSQSGHNTVSWYQQALGQGPQFIFQYYREEENGRGNFPPRFSGLQFPNYSSELNVNALELDDSALYLCASSDPSGSDTGELFFGEGSRLTVL.

The rearrangement uses TRBV5-6 and TRBJ1-1; tentatively, D is TRBD1 (6 bases). Germline V lookup: CDR1 SGHDT, CDR2 YYEEEE. The CDR3 has 16 amino acids. V lost 1 base, J lost 0 bases, and 13 bases lay in between. CDR3 amino acids: CASSLRTDRMNTEAFF. The CDR3 DNA sequence: TGTGCCAGCAGCTTGAGGACGGACAGAATGAACACTGAAGCTTTCTTT.

V usage is TRBV28 and J usage is TRBJ2-7; D is tentatively TRBD1 or TRBD2 (6 bases each). Germline assignment: CDR1 MDHEN and CDR2 SYDVKM. The V gene lost 3 bases and the J gene lost 6 bases, with 12 bases spanning the gap. The CDR3 sequence is 13 residues long. CDR3 amino acids: CASSFRGVAEQYF. Here the CDR3 DNA reads TGTGCCAGCAGTTTTAGGGGGGTTGCCGAGCAGTACTTC.

This chain joins TRBV5-1 and TRBJ2-1; the match to TRBD2 covers 8 bases. CDR3 size: 15 residues. CDR1 SGHRS and CDR2 YFSETQ come from the germline V gene. With 2 bases clipped from V and 1 base from J, the junction kept 2 bases outside the gene matches. DNA for the CDR3: TGCGCCAGCAGCTTAGCGGGAGATTCCTACAATGAGCAGTTCTTC. This codes for CASSLAGDSYNEQFF. The variable domain in full, completed from reference TRBV5-1 and TRBJ2-1, reads KAGVTQTPRYLIKTRGQQVTLSCSPISGHRSVSWYQQTPGQGLQFLFEYFSETQRNKGNFPGRFSGRQFSNSRSEMNVSTLELGDSALYLCASSLAGDSYNEQFFGPGTRLTVL.

V is TRBV7-9 and J is TRBJ1-4, with a possible D match to TRBD1 (5 bases). Germline V gene data show CDR1 as SEHNR and CDR2 as FQNEAQ (reference sequence). Trimming stripped 5 bases from V and 3 bases from J, with 13 bases between. The CDR3 is made up of 15 amino acids. The CDR3 is CASSATWGANEKLFF. The CDR3 DNA sequence: TGTGCCAGCAGCGCAACGTGGGGGGCTAATGAAAAACTGTTTTTT.

The chain carries TRBV4-1 and TRBJ2-5; the match to TRBD1 covers 7 bases. This CDR3 region has 16 residues. The V segment lost 3 bases and the J segment 0 bases; nucleotides outside the gene matches: 7. Germline-derived CDR1 and CDR2 are MGHRA and YSYEKL. CDR3 amino acids: CASSHSGQRYQETQYF. Written as DNA, the CDR3 is TGCGCCAGCAGCCATTCGGGACAGAGGTACCAAGAGACCCAGTACTTC.

This chain joins TRBV6-6 and TRBJ2-7; 9 bases agree with TRBD2. CDR3 size: 15 residues. J was trimmed by 0 bases and V by 5 bases; bases with no gene match: 5. Germline V gene sequence: CDR1 MNHNY, CDR2 SVGAGI (reference sequence). The CDR3 DNA follows: TGTGCCAGCAGTGCTAGCGGGAAGAGCTCCTACGAGCAGTACTTC. It specifies CASSASGKSSYEQYF.

This rearrangement joins TRBV5-1 to TRBJ1-4, with TRBD1 identical over 7 bases. From germline, CDR1 is SGHRS and CDR2 YFSETQ. The CDR3 has 16 amino acids. With 4 bases clipped from V and 1 base from J, the junction kept 7 bases outside the gene matches. This CDR3 is CASSMLGTETNEKLFF. CDR3 nucleotide sequence: TGCGCCAGCAGCATGCTCGGGACAGAAACTAATGAAAAACTGTTTTTT.